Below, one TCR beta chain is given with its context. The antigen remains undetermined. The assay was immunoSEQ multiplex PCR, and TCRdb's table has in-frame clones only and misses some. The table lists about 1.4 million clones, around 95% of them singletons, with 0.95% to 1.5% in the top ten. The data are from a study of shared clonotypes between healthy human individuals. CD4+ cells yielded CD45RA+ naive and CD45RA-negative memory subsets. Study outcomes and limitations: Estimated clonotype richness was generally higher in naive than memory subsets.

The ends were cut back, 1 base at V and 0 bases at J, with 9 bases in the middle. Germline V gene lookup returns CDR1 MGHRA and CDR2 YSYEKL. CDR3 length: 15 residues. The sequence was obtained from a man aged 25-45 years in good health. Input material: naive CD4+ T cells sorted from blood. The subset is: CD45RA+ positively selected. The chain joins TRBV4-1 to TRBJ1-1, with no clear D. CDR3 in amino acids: CASSQVQTMNTEAFF. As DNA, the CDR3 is TGCGCCAGCAGCCAAGTTCAGACGATGAACACTGAAGCTTTCTTT.